This T cell receptor (beta chain) was documented in a study of blood T cell repertoires in COVID-19. Study-wide context: Sites across the United States, Italy and Spain contributed samples from acute and convalescent COVID-19. Nucleic acid was either cDNA or gDNA, and it came from T cells, B-cell-depleted T cells, or PBMCs.

Per the study methods: Estimated nucleated cell counts came from reference gene primer amplification. The method was immunoSEQ multiplex PCR; TCRdb's version includes in-frame clones alone and lacks a portion of them. That table gives V, J and clone size, and the DNA gave D and trimming. The sample consists of 78,000 or so clones, about four fifths of them appearing once. The CDR3 has 16 amino acids. Germline values: CDR1 MNHNS, CDR2 SASEGT. Losses at the gene ends were 1 base for V and 4 bases for J; bases not matched to a gene: 7. Sequenced sample: peripheral blood. The chain recombines TRBV6-1 with TRBJ2-5, with 9 bases matching TRBD2. The sequence came from a human donor in a cohort sampled during active COVID-19. The CDR3 sequence: CASSEESSGSLETQYF. Here the CDR3 DNA reads TGTGCCAGCAGTGAAGAAAGTAGCGGGAGCTTAGAGACCCAGTACTTC.